The clone carrying this TCR beta chain is medium-sized. The CDR3 totals 15 residues. The V and J ends lost 5 bases and 5 bases, in that order; junction bases with no gene match: 6. CDR1 and CDR2 from the germline V gene are SGHNT and YENEEA. TCRdb redid the calling of the RT-PCR reads with MiXCR, one entry per CDR3 protein. Of over a thousand distinct CDR3 sequences in the sample, about a third were seen once. This clonotype originated in a female donor with primary Sjogren's syndrome. Sample: memory CD4+ T cells from salivary gland. The chain uses TRBV11-3 and TRBJ2-5; 12 bases are shared with TRBD1. The chain's CDR3 is CASSKGTGGFETQYF. CDR3 sequence (DNA): TGTGCCAGCAGCAAAGGGACAGGGGGCTTCGAGACCCAGTACTTC.